This section outlines one T cell receptor beta chain sequence together with its context. Its target is not known. Using immunoSEQ multiplex PCR, the repertoire was profiled, and TCRdb retains in-frame clones only, with some absent. The sample contains 2,500,000 or so clones, 93% of which appear only once. The record originates from a study of shared clonotypes between healthy human individuals. Healthy adults negative for HIV, lacking recent acute infections or vaccinations, served as donors. The CDR3 has 16 residues. V was clipped by 0 bases and J by 3 bases, with 10 bases between them. The germline V gene encodes CDR1 SGHRS and CDR2 YFSETQ. Notes on the study in general: Clonotype sharing levels among donors were expected to vary with sequencing depth.

The sample taken for sequencing was naive CD4+ T cells from PBMCs. Subset indicated: CD45RA+ positively selected. The rearrangement uses TRBV5-1 and TRBJ2-6; D is unresolved. The clonotype was recovered from a man aged 18-30 years in good health. Some clones in this sample may be carry-over from other donors' samples. CDR3 nucleotides: TGCGCCAGCAGCTTGGGTTGGGGTAATGGGGCCAACGTCCTGACTTTC. As protein: CASSLGWGNGANVLTF.